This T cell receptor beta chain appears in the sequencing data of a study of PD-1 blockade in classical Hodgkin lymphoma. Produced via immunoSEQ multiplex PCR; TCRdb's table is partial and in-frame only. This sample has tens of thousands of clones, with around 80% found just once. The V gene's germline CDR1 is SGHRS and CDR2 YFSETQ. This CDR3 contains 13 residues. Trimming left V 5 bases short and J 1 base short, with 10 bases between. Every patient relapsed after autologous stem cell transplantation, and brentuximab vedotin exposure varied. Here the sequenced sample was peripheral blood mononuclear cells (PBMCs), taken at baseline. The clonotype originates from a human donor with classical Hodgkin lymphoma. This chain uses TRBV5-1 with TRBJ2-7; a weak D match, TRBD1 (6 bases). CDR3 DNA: TGCGCCAGCAGGGACAGTTTATCCTACGAGCAGTACTTC. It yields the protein CASRDSLSYEQYF.